This T cell receptor beta chain was obtained from a study of PD-L1 blockade in urothelial cancer. The overall study: The year 2014 saw patients start atezolizumab, 1,200 mg intravenously every 3 weeks. Blood samples had a median of around 150,000 T cells.

This clone was seen only once. Method: immunoSEQ multiplex PCR; TCRdb's copy keeps in-frame clones and lacks some. The data show approximately 100,000 clones, approximately 85% seen once. Patients presented with locally advanced or metastatic urothelial carcinoma. Germline assignment: CDR1 SGHNT and CDR2 YYREEE (reference sequence). The trim removed 3 bases at V and 7 bases at J, leaving 11 bases unmatched. The CDR3 length is 15 residues. This specimen consisted of PBMCs, obtained around atezolizumab (anti-PD-L1) treatment. The clonotype was recovered from a man aged 45-65 years with urothelial cancer. V usage is TRBV5-4 and J usage is TRBJ2-5; 8 bases align to TRBD2. This CDR3 reads CASSSSATSGGTQYF. The CDR3 DNA reads TGTGCCAGCAGCTCCAGTGCAACTAGCGGCGGGACCCAGTACTTC.